This entry lists 17 T cell receptor beta chains sequenced from one sample in a study of T cells in Graves' hyperthyroidism and ophthalmopathy. Researchers amplified the TCR beta CDR3 regions from RNA transcripts. Carried out on the TCR CDR3, a first-round RT-PCR used the HTBI primer set. TCRdb re-analysed the multiplex PCR reads in MiXCR, keeping a single row per CDR3 protein. The table records roughly 170,000 distinct CDR3 sequences, about 9.4% of them present only once. Sequenced material: blood. These receptor sequences come from a woman aged 18-29 years with Graves' hyperthyroidism that later progressed to Graves' ophthalmopathy.

This clonotype was observed many times. This rearrangement joins TRBV19 to TRBJ1-1, with D possibly matching TRBD1 (5 bases). In germline, CDR1 is LNHDA, CDR2 SQIVND (reference sequence). The CDR3 sequence is 14 residues long. V lost 5 bases and J lost 1, with 11 bases in between. DNA for the CDR3: TGTGCCAGTAGTGGGGGGTTCGGGAACACTGAAGCTTTCTTT. It encodes CASSGGFGNTEAFF.

This clonotype was seen many times. This sequence joins TRBV11-2 and TRBJ2-2, with 14 bases fitting TRBD2. V dropped 2 bases and J dropped 4; count of bases not matched to a gene: 6. Germline lookup yields CDR1 SGHAT and CDR2 FQNNGV. This CDR3 is 18 amino acids long. CDR3 residues: CASSLRLAGGLGTGELFF. CDR3 in DNA: TGTGCCAGCAGCTTACGACTAGCGGGAGGGCTCGGCACCGGGGAGCTGTTTTTT. The full variable domain, completed using reference TRBV11-2 and TRBJ2-2, is EAGVAQSPRYKIIEKRQSVAFWCNPISGHATLYWYQQILGQGPKLLIQFQNNGVVDDSQLPKDRFSAERLKGVDSTLKIQPAKLEDSAVYLCASSLRLAGGLGTGELFFGEGSRLTVL.

This clonotype showed up many times. This chain connects TRBV2 to TRBJ2-7; D ambiguous. Germline V lookup: CDR1 SNHLY, CDR2 FYNNEI. The CDR3 has 11 residues. Trimming took 6 bases from V and 6 from J, leaving 9 bases between them. DNA of the CDR3: TGTGCCAGCAGCCCCCTCGCCGAGCAGTACTTC. It is translated as CASSPLAEQYF.

This clonotype was observed many times. The chain links TRBV6-2 or TRBV6-3 to TRBJ2-5; tentatively, D is TRBD1 or TRBD2 (5 bases each). V was cut by 7 bases and J by 1 base, with 10 bases left in between. The CDR3 has 13 amino acids. Germline assignment: CDR1 MNHEY and CDR2 SVGEGT. CDR3 amino acids: CASTGTGQETQYF. The CDR3 DNA sequence: TGTGCCAGCACCGGGACCGGCCAAGAGACCCAGTACTTC.

This clonotype came up many times. The chain has TRBV7-8 and TRBJ2-1, with 8 positions matching TRBD1. This CDR3 spans 15 amino acids. The V gene's germline CDR1 is SGHVS and CDR2 FQNEAQ. V lost 5 bases to trimming and J lost 8 bases; unmatched junction nucleotides: 11. In DNA, the CDR3 is TGTGCCAGCAGCCCGGACAGGGCCTTCCGCGATGAGCAGTTCTTC. It encodes CASSPDRAFRDEQFF.

This clonotype was seen many times. The chain employs TRBV20-1 and TRBJ2-5; the D is unclear. Trimming stripped 6 bases from V and 7 bases from J, with 9 bases between. CDR1 DFQATT and CDR2 SNEGSKA come from the germline V gene (reference sequence). The CDR3 spans 10 residues. CDR3 residues: CSAGSRTQYF. Written as DNA, the CDR3 is TGCAGTGCCGGAAGTAGGACCCAGTACTTC.

Ten or more counts support this clonotype. This sequence joins TRBV7-9 and TRBJ1-1, with unresolved D. This CDR3 comprises 13 residues. Trimming took 5 bases from V and 3 from J, leaving 10 bases between them. Germline V gene data show CDR1 as SEHNR and CDR2 as FQNEAQ (reference sequence). The CDR3 spells CASSQGMDTEAFF. The CDR3, as DNA: TGTGCCAGCAGCCAAGGAATGGACACTGAAGCTTTCTTT.

This clonotype has at least ten counts. This sequence joins TRBV7-9 and TRBJ1-2; no reliable D call. V gave up 3 bases and J gave up 2 bases, with 10 bases separating them. Germline values: CDR1 SEHNR, CDR2 FQNEAQ (reference sequence). The CDR3 has 14 amino acids. The CDR3 loop reads CASSLASSNYGYTF. CDR3 DNA sequence: TGTGCCAGCAGCTTGGCCAGTTCGAACTATGGCTACACCTTC. The variable domain in full, completed from reference TRBV7-9 and TRBJ1-2, reads DTGVSQNPRHKITKRGQNVTFRCDPISEHNRLYWYRQTLGQGPEFLTYFQNEAQLEKSRLLSDRFSAERPKGSFSTLEIQRTEQGDSAMYLCASSLASSNYGYTFGSGTRLTVV.

This clonotype has at least ten counts. The chain uses TRBV6-2 or TRBV6-3 and TRBJ2-7; D unclear. CDR3 length: 14 amino acids. Trimming removed 0 bases at V and 3 bases at J, with 9 bases between. Germline CDR1 and CDR2: MNHEY and SVGEGT. The CDR3 is CASSYSPSGYEQYF. The CDR3, as DNA: TGTGCCAGCAGTTACTCCCCATCCGGCTACGAGCAGTACTTC.

This clonotype was seen many times. The chain uses TRBV11-2 and TRBJ1-1; D is unclear. CDR3 size: 13 residues. Germline-derived CDR1 and CDR2 are SGHAT and FQNNGV. The V end lost 5 bases, the J end lost 5 bases, and 12 bases lay between the germline ends. CDR3 amino acids: CASSLPGPTEAFF. For the CDR3, the DNA is TGTGCCAGCAGCCTGCCTGGGCCGACTGAAGCTTTCTTT.

This clonotype was detected ten times or more. This sequence joins TRBV6-1 and TRBJ2-5; 10 nucleotides match TRBD2. The J segment lost 3 bases and the V segment lost 5 bases, leaving 6 bases of the junction unmatched. From germline, CDR1 is MNHNS and CDR2 SASEGT. The CDR3 runs to 15 residues. Written as DNA, the CDR3 is TGTGCCAGCAGTTTCTGGACTAGCGGTGAAGAGACCCAGTACTTC. This gives the protein CASSFWTSGEETQYF.

About this clonotype: This sequence may be a read error, since a much larger clone differs from it by one base. This chain connects TRBV5-1 to TRBJ2-3; D is perhaps TRBD2 (6 bases). V gave up 0 bases and J gave up 2 bases, with 13 bases separating them. This CDR3 contains 16 residues. Per the germline V gene, CDR1 is SGHRS and CDR2 is YFSETQ. The CDR3 DNA is TGCGCCAGCAGCTTGGGACTAGTGGGCCTCACAGATACGCAGTATTTT. This sequence encodes CASSLGLVGLTDTQYF. Supplemented by reference TRBV5-1 and TRBJ2-3, the full variable domain reads KAGVTQTPRYLIKTRGQQVTLSCSPISGHRSVSWYQQTPGQGLQFLFEYFSETQRNKGNFPGRFSGRQFSNSRSEMNVSTLELGDSALYLCASSLGLVGLTDTQYFGPGTRLTVL.

There are many counts of this clonotype. V usage is TRBV7-2 and J usage is TRBJ1-3, with D unresolved. The germline V gene has CDR1 SGHTA and CDR2 FQGNSA. V lost 1 base to trimming and J lost 0 bases, with 13 bases between them. The length of the CDR3 is 17 residues. DNA for the CDR3: TGTGCCAGCAGCTTAGAGGATTGGGGTCACTCTGGAAACACCATATATTTT. It specifies CASSLEDWGHSGNTIYF.

As to this clonotype: A much larger clone lies one base from this, so it may be a read error. The conserved phenylalanine or tryptophan is not found at the CDR3 terminus, so this likely reflects a read error. The chain couples TRBV3-1 to TRBJ1-1, with D hard to call. This CDR3 contains 13 residues. Trimming took 1 base from V and 8 from J, leaving 11 bases between them. The V gene's germline CDR1 is LGHDT and CDR2 YNNKEL (reference sequence). CDR3 in amino acids: CASSQGARLEAFL. CDR3 in DNA: TGTGCCAGCAGCCAAGGGGCGCGGTTGGAAGCTTTCCTT.

In its sample, this clonotype was seen many times. The chain carries TRBV6-5 and TRBJ1-6; D is unresolved. CDR1 MNHEY and CDR2 SVGAGI come from the germline V gene. The germline V and J ends were trimmed by 2 bases and 12 bases, with 14 bases remaining between them. This CDR3 is 14 amino acids long. The CDR3 nucleotides read TGTGCCAGCAGTTACGAAAACCGGATCGAACCCCTCCACTTT. This encodes CASSYENRIEPLHF.

The V call is TRBV10-3, the J call TRBJ2-2; the match to TRBD2 covers 8 bases. CDR1 is ENHRY and CDR2 is SYGVKD in the germline V gene. This CDR3 comprises 15 residues. V lost 4 bases and J lost 5; bases outside the gene matches: 6. This CDR3 is CAISARGGETGELFF. The CDR3 bases are TGTGCCATCAGTGCCCGGGGGGGTGAAACCGGGGAGCTGTTTTTT.

The V call is TRBV13, the J call TRBJ2-1; 13 positions agree with TRBD2. Per germline, CDR1 PRHDT and CDR2 FYEKMQ (reference sequence). Trimming cost V 2 bases and J 8 bases; bases outside gene matches: 6. The CDR3 is 16 residues long. The DNA for the CDR3 is TGTGCCAGCAGCTTACAGACTAGCGGGAGGAGCTATGAGCAGTTCTTC. This sequence encodes CASSLQTSGRSYEQFF.